This TCR beta chain was retrieved from a study of CD8 T cells in Susac syndrome. Study background: When blood was drawn, patients with Susac syndrome were on intravenous immunoglobulin alone, on corticosteroids, or therapy-naive.

The CD8+ and CD4+ T cells were negatively isolated, with the TEMRA cells enriched by FACS. RNA, at roughly 0.45 to 1 ug, was reverse transcribed with random hexamers. TCRdb re-derived calls from the immunoSEQ multiplex PCR reads in MiXCR, one entry per CDR3 protein. The data hold around 170,000 distinct CDR3 sequences, with nearly 97% observed a single time. Trimming took 1 base from V and 6 from J; bases not matched to a gene: 9. This CDR3 spans 17 amino acids. From germline, CDR1 is SGHTA and CDR2 FQGNSA. Specimen: CD4+ T cells from PBMCs. The chain couples TRBV7-2 to TRBJ2-2; 9 bases line up with TRBD2. This clonotype was obtained from a human donor with Susac syndrome. CDR3 amino acids: CASSLVSLAGYAGELFF. The CDR3 DNA is TGTGCCAGCAGCTTAGTCAGCCTAGCGGGGTACGCCGGGGAGCTGTTTTTT.